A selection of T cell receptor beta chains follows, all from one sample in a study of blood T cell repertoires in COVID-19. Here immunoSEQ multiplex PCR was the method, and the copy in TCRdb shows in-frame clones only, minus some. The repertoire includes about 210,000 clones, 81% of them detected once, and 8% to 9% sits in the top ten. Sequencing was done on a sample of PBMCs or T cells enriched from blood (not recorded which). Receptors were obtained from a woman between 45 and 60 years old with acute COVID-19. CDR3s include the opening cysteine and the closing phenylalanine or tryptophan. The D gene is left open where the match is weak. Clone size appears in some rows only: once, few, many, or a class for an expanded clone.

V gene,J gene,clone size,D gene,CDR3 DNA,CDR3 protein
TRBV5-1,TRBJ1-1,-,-,TGCGCCAGCAGCCCGGGACAAGTGAACACTGAAGCTTTCTTT,CASSPGQVNTEAFF
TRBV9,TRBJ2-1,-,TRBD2,TGTGCCAGCAGGTCCGGACTAGCGGGAGATAATGAGCAGTTCTTC,CASRSGLAGDNEQFF
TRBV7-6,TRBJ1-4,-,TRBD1,TGTGCCAGCAGCCCCGGGACAGGGTACACTAATGAAAAACTGTTTTTT,CASSPGTGYTNEKLFF
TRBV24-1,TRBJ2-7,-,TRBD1,TGTGCCACCAGTGACCCGACAGGGTCAAACTATTACGAGCAGTACTTC,CATSDPTGSNYYEQYF
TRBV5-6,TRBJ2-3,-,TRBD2,TGTGCCAGCAGCTCGACATTTCTAGCGGGCCGGAGAGGAGATACGCAGTATTTT,CASSSTFLAGRRGDTQYF
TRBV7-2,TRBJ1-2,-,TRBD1,TGTGCCAGCAGCCGGGCAGGGGGCACTCTGGTCCAGAACTATGGCTACACCTTC,CASSRAGGTLVQNYGYTF
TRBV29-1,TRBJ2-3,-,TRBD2,TGCAGCACCGGGGGGGGCACAGATACGCAGTATTTT,CSTGGGTDTQYF
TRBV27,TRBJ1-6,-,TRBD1,TGTGCCAGCAGTTTAGACAGGGTAGGGTCACCCCTCCACTTT,CASSLDRVGSPLHF
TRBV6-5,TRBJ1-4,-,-,TGTGCCAGCAGCAGGTCGAAGCAGGAAAAACTGTTTTTT,CASSRSKQEKLFF
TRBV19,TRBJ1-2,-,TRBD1,TGTGCCAGTAGTATAGCCAAGATTGAGAAGGGGGCTCTTTATGGCTACACCTTC,CASSIAKIEKGALYGYTF
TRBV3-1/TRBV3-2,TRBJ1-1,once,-,TGTGCCAGCAGCCAAGGGCGGATGAACACTGAAGCTTTCTTT,CASSQGRMNTEAFF
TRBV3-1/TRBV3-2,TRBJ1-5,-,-,TGTGCCAGCAGCCAAGACGGAGGGTCGCGGCCCCAGCATTTT,CASSQDGGSRPQHF
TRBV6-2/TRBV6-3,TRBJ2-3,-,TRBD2,TGTGCCAGCAGCCGTTCGACTAGCGCCTTCACAGATACGCAGTATTTT,CASSRSTSAFTDTQYF
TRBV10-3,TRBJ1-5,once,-,TGTGCCATCAGTGAGTCGATCTTGCGCGATCAGCCCCAGCATTTT,CAISESILRDQPQHF
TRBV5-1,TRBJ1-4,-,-,TGCGCCAGCAGCGGGGACATAAATGAAAAACTGTTTTTT,CASSGDINEKLFF
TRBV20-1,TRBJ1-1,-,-,TGCAGTGCTAGTCAGGGGATTATGAACACTGAAGCTTTCTTT,CSASQGIMNTEAFF
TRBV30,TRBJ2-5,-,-,TGTGCCTGGACATTGTTGGAGACCCAGTACTTC,CAWTLLETQYF
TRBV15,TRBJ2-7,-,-,TGTGCCACCAGTTCGGGCTACGAGCAGTACTTC,CATSSGYEQYF
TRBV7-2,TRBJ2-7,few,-,TGTGCCAGCAGCTTCTCGACAGGCCCCTACGAGCAGTACTTC,CASSFSTGPYEQYF
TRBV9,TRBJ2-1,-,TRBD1,TGTGCCAGCAGCGGGGGAGGGACAGGGCTTGGGAATGAGCAGTTCTTC,CASSGGGTGLGNEQFF
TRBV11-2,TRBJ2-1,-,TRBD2,TGTGCCAGCAGCTTAGGGGCTAGCGGGAGATCTGGTGAGCAGTTCTTC,CASSLGASGRSGEQFF
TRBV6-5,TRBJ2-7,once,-,TGTGCCAGCAGTTACTCGAGTCAGGGGGGCTACGAGCAGTACTTC,CASSYSSQGGYEQYF
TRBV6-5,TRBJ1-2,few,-,TGTGCCAGCAGCAACCAGGGGAACCTACATGGCTACACCTTC,CASSNQGNLHGYTF
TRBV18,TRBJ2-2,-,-,TGTGCCAGCTCACCAGAAGAGGGCCTCGGGGAGCTGTTTTTT,CASSPEEGLGELFF
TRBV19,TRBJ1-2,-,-,TGTGCCAGTAGGCAGGGAGGCCATGGCTACACCTTC,CASRQGGHGYTF
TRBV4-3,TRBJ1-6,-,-,TGCGCCAGCAGCCAAGATGACAGAGTAAATTCACCCCTCCACTTT,CASSQDDRVNSPLHF
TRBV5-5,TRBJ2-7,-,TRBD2,TGTGCCAGCAGCTTGGCCCCAAGCGGGGGAAAACGAGAGCAGTACTTC,CASSLAPSGGKREQYF
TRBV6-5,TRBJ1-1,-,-,TGTGCCAGCAGGAAACTGGACAAGAACACTGAAGCTTTCTTT,CASRKLDKNTEAFF
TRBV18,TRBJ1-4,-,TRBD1,TGTGCCAGCTCACGTAGGACAGGTGGATCCGGGACAGGCAATGAAAAACTGTTTTTT,CASSRRTGGSGTGNEKLFF
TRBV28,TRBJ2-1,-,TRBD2,TGTGCCAGCAAGAGACTAGCGGGTGAGCAGTTCTTC,CASKRLAGEQFF
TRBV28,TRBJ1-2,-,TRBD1,TGTGCCAGCAGTTCGGGACAGGGCTATGGCTACACCTTC,CASSSGQGYGYTF
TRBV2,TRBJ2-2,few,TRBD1,TGTGCCAGCAACCCGACAGGGGGCTGGACCGGGGAGCTGTTTTTT,CASNPTGGWTGELFF
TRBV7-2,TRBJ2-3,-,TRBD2,TGTGCCAGCAGCTTAGCTGCTAGCGGGATGGTAACAGATACGCAGTATTTT,CASSLAASGMVTDTQYF
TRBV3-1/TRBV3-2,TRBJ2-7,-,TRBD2,TGTGCCAGCAGCCAACGGGGACTAGCGGGAGTACACGAGCAGTACTTC,CASSQRGLAGVHEQYF
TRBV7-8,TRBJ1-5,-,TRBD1,TGTGCCAGCAGCACCGAGGTGGGACAGGGGGACAATCAGCCCCAGCATTTT,CASSTEVGQGDNQPQHF
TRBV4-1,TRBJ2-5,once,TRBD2,TGCGCCAGCAGCCAACGGACTAGCGGGTACCAAGAGACCCAGTACTTC,CASSQRTSGYQETQYF
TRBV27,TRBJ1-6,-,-,TGTGCCAGCAGTCCCGTTCGGGGGACCCCCTATAATTCACCCCTCCACTTT,CASSPVRGTPYNSPLHF
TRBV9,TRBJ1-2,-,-,TGTGCCAGCAGCGTGGGGCTGACGGGTGGCTACACCTTC,CASSVGLTGGYTF
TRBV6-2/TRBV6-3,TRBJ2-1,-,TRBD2,TGTGCCAGCAGTTATCCGGGGGGTGAGCAGTTCTTC,CASSYPGGEQFF
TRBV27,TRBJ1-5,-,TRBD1,TGTGCCAGCAGCGGGACGGGACAGGGGGCCAATCAGCCCCAGCATTTT,CASSGTGQGANQPQHF
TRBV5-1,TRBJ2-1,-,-,TGCGCCAGCAGCTTGGTGGGATTGAGGGGGGGTAACAATGAGCAGTTCTTC,CASSLVGLRGGNNEQFF
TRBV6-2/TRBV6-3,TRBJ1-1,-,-,TGTGCCAGCAGTTACAATAGGGGGTCGAACACTGAAGCTTTCTTT,CASSYNRGSNTEAFF
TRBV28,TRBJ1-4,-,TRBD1,TGTGCCAGCAGTTGGTCGGGGACAGTTAATGAAAAACTGTTTTTT,CASSWSGTVNEKLFF
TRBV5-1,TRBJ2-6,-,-,TGCGCCAGCAGGGCAGCCTCAGGGACAGGGGCCAACGTCCTGACTTTC,CASRAASGTGANVLTF
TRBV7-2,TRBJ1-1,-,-,TGTGCCAGCAGCTTTTCTAGGAACACTGAAGCTTTCTTT,CASSFSRNTEAFF
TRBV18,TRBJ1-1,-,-,TGTGCCAGCTCACCAGACAGTCCTTCATGGAACACTGAAGCTTTCTTT,CASSPDSPSWNTEAFF
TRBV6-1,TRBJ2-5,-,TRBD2,TGTGCCAGCAGTGAAGTACAAAGCGGACTAGCGGGGGGGCACCGCGAGACCCAGTACTTC,CASSEVQSGLAGGHRETQYF
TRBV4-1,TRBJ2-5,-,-,TGCGCCAGCAGCCAGGAGATTGACGCGACGGTGGAAGAGACCCAGTACTTC,CASSQEIDATVEETQYF
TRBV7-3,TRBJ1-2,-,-,TGTGCCAGCAGCTTAAACCCAGGGATGGAAGGCTACACCTTC,CASSLNPGMEGYTF
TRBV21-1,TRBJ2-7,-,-,TGTGCCAGCAGCACCGGGACATGCTACGAGCAGTACTTC,CASSTGTCYEQYF
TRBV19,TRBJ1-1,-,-,TGTGCCAGTAGCCGACGGGGGAACACTGAAGCTTTCTTT,CASSRRGNTEAFF
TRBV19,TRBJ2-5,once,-,TGTGCCAGTAGTACCCACAGGGCCCAAGAGACCCAGTACTTC,CASSTHRAQETQYF
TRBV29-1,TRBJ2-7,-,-,TGCAGCGTTGACAGCTACGAGCAGTACTTC,CSVDSYEQYF
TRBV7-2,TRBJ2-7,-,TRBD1,TGTGCCAGCAGCTTAGTCTGGGACAGGGGGCGCGAGCAGTACTTC,CASSLVWDRGREQYF
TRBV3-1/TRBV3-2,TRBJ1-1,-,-,TGTGCCAGCAGCCATAACCAGGGGAACACTGAAGCTTTCTTT,CASSHNQGNTEAFF